The present entry profiles one T cell receptor (beta chain) with its context. One junction end does not reproduce the germline sequence, and a read error may be involved. The data originate from a study of regulatory T cells in long-lasting Graves disease. Building the TCR beta libraries relied on iRepertoire HTBI primers, and CDR3 regions underwent Arm-PCR. TCRdb re-analysed the multiplex PCR reads in MiXCR, keeping a single row per CDR3 protein. This sample yields 370,000 or so distinct CDR3 sequences, of which roughly 16% are seen a single time; 20% to 25% belongs to the top ten. Time point in this sample: newly diagnosed GD, antithyroid drugs for less than 3 months. Isolated PBMC RNA provided the starting material for the TCR library. This same sample was also taken into another study, of T cells in Graves' hyperthyroidism and ophthalmopathy.

Sequencing was performed on peripheral blood mononuclear cells (PBMCs), taken at new diagnosis, from a patient treated with antithyroid drugs. The receptor was derived from a woman under 30 with Graves disease.

The CDR3 DNA reads as TGTGCCAGCAATTCCGGGACTAGGAATAGCGAGCAGCACTTC. It codes for CASNSGTRNSEQHF. The chain couples TRBV6-1 to TRBJ2-7; 8 bases agree with TRBD2. Per germline, CDR1 MNHNS and CDR2 SASEGT. CDR3 size: 14 residues.